This TCR beta chain is from a study of blood T cell repertoires in COVID-19. On the study more broadly: COVID-19 samples from acute and convalescent phases originated in the United States, Italy and Spain. From T cells, B-cell-depleted T cells, or PBMCs came the material, which was cDNA or gDNA.

Patients in Seattle were enrolled during active infection, then followed longitudinally. The CDR3 sequence is 17 residues long. The germline gives CDR1 KGHSH, CDR2 LQKENI. The V segment lost 4 bases and the J segment 2 bases; nucleotides outside the gene matches: 6. Some clones are missing from TCRdb's copy, which holds only in-frame ones; the method was immunoSEQ multiplex PCR. The sample has about 140,000 clones, 88% seen once; the top ten hold about 2.5%. This TCR was sampled from a human donor with COVID-19, enrolled during active disease. The donor label of this sample is uncertain. The sample taken for sequencing was peripheral blood. V and J are TRBV18 and TRBJ2-5, with 14 bases matching TRBD2. The CDR3 region is CASSLGLAGGLQETQYF. In DNA form, the CDR3 reads TGTGCCAGCTCACTCGGACTAGCGGGGGGCCTACAAGAGACCCAGTACTTC.